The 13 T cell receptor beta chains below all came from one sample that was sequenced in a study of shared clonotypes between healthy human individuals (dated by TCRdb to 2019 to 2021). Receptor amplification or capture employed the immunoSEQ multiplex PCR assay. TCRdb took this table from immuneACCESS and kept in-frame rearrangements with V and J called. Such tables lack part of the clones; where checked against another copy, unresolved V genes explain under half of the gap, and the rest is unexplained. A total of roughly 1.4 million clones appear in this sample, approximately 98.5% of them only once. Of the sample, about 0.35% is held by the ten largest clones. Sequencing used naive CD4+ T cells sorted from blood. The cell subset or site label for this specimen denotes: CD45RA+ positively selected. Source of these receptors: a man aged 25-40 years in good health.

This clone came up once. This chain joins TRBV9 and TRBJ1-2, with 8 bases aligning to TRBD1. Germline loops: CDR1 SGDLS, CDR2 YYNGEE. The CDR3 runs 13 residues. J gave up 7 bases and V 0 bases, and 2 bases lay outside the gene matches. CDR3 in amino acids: CASSVAGGGGYTF. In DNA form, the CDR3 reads TGTGCCAGCAGCGTAGCAGGGGGCGGTGGCTACACCTTC.

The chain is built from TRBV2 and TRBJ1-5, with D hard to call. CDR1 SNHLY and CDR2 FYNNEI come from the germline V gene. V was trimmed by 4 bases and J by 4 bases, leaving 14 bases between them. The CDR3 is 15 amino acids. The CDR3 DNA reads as TGTGCCAGCAGTGCCGATATAGGCCGGAATCAGCCCCAGCATTTT. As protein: CASSADIGRNQPQHF.

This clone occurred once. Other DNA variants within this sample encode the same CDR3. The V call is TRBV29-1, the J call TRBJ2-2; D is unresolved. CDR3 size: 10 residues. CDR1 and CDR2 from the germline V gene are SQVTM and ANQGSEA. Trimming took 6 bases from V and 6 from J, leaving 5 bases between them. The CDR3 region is CSVRSGELFF. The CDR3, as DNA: TGCAGCGTCCGCTCCGGGGAGCTGTTTTTT.

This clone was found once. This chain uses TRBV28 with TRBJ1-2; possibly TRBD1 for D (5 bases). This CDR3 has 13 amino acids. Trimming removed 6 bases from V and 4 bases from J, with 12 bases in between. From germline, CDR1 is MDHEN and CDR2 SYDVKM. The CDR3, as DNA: TGTGCCAGCAGCCCCAGGGACGGCTATGGCTACACCTTC. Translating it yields CASSPRDGYGYTF.

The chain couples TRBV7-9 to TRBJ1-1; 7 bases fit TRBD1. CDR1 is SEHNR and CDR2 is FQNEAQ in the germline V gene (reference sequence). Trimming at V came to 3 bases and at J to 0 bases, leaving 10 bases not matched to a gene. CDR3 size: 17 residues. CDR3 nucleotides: TGTGCCAGCAGCTTCCGCGTTGAGGGGGCGGTGAACACTGAAGCTTTCTTT. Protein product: CASSFRVEGAVNTEAFF.

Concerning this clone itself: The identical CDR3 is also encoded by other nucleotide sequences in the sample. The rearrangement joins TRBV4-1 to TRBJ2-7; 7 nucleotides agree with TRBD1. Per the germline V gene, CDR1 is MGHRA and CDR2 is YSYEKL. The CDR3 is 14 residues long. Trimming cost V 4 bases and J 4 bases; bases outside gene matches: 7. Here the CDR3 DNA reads TGCGCCAGCAGCCGCAGGGGGAACTCTTACGAGCAGTACTTC. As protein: CASSRRGNSYEQYF.

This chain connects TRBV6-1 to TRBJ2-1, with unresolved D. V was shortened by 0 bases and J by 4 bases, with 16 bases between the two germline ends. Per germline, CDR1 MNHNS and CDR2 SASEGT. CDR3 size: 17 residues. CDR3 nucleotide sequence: TGTGCCAGCAGTGAAGCGGGCTTGGGCAACTATTACAATGAGCAGTTCTTC. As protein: CASSEAGLGNYYNEQFF.

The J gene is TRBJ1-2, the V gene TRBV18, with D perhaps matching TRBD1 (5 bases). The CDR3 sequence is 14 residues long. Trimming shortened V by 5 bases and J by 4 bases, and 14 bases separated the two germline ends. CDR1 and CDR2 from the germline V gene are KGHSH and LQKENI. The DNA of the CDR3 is TGTGCCAGCTCATCTTCCGGGACGCTCTATGGCTACACCTTC. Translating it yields CASSSSGTLYGYTF.

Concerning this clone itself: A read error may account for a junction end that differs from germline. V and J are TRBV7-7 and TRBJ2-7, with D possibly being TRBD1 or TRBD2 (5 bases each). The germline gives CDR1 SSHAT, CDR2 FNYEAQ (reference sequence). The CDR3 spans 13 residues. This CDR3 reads CASSPYRGDEQYF. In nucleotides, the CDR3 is TGTGCTAGCAGCCCCTATAGAGGGGACGAGCAGTACTTC.

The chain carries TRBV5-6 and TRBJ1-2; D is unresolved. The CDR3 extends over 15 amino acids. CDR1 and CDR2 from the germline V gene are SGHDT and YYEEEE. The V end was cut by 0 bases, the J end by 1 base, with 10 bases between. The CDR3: CASSLAGRVNYGYTF. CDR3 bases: TGTGCCAGCAGCTTGGCCGGAAGGGTTAACTATGGCTACACCTTC.

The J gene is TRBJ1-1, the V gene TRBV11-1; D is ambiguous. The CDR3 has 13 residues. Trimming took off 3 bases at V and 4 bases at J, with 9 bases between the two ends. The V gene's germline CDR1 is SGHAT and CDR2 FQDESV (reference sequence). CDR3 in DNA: TGTGCCAGCAGCTTGGTACACCCCACTGAAGCTTTCTTT. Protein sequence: CASSLVHPTEAFF.

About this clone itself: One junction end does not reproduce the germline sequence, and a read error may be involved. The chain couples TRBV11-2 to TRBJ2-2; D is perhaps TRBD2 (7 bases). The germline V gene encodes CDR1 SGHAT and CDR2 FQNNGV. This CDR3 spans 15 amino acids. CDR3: CANSLGGADTGELFF. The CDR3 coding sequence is TGTGCCAACAGCCTTGGGGGGGCGGACACCGGGGAGCTGTTTTTT.

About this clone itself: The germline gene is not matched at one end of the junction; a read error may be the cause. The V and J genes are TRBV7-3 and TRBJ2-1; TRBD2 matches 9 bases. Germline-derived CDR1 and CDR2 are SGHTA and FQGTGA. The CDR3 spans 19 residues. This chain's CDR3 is CASTLNPPFRPSGTNEQFF. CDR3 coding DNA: TGTGCCAGCACCTTAAACCCACCGTTTCGTCCTAGCGGGACCAATGAGCAGTTCTTC.